The 18 T cell receptor beta chains listed next were all sequenced from one sample in a study of T cell changes during pregnancy in multiple sclerosis. Only in-frame clones appear in the TCRdb table, and some are missing; sequencing was by immunoSEQ multiplex PCR. The sample has fewer than 55,000 clones, approximately 90% seen once. The specimen was peripheral blood, collected in the first trimester of pregnancy. Receptors originate from a female donor with multiple sclerosis, enrolled in a pregnancy study.

This chain connects TRBV18 to TRBJ1-1; TRBD1 agrees at 8 bases. V trimming: 1 base; J trimming: 7 bases; junction bases outside the gene matches: 8. CDR1 and CDR2 (germline): KGHSH, LQKENI. CDR3 size: 15 residues. CDR3: CASSPQVEGTGEAFF. The CDR3, as DNA: TGTGCCAGCTCACCACAGGTTGAGGGGACAGGTGAAGCTTTCTTT.

About this clone: One end of the junction does not line up with germline, which may come from a read error. This chain's CDR3 is CASSQDGGPYDKLFF. The CDR3, as DNA: TGCGCCAGCAGCCAAGATGGTGGGCCGTATGACAAACTGTTTTTT. V and J are TRBV4-3 and TRBJ1-4; D not resolved. The germline gives CDR1 LGHNA, CDR2 YSLEER. The CDR3 length is 15 residues.

The chain employs TRBV7-8 and TRBJ1-1; 11 bases are a match to TRBD1. The ends lost 1 base at V and 4 bases at J; junction bases unmatched: 8. The CDR3 spans 17 residues. Germline CDR1 is SGHVS and CDR2 is FQNEAQ. CDR3 in DNA: TGTGCCAGCAGCTTAGTGGGACAGGGGGGAATGGGCACTGAAGCTTTCTTT. It encodes CASSLVGQGGMGTEAFF.

The chain is built from TRBV6-1 and TRBJ2-1; TRBD1 might be the D (6 bases). V gave up 7 bases and J gave up 4 bases, with 14 bases separating them. CDR1 MNHNS and CDR2 SASEGT come from the germline V gene. CDR3 length: 14 amino acids. CDR3 in amino acids: CASIPGVTYNEQFF. In nucleotides, the CDR3 is TGTGCCAGCATCCCAGGGGTTACGTACAATGAGCAGTTCTTC.

This sequence joins TRBV4-3 and TRBJ1-1, with TRBD1 matching 8 bases. The CDR3 contains 15 residues. Trimming removed 3 bases from V and 10 bases from J; junction bases left unmatched: 13. Germline V gives CDR1 LGHNA, CDR2 YSLEER. The CDR3 here is CASSHTPGQESLAFF. The DNA of the CDR3 is TGCGCCAGCAGCCACACCCCGGGACAGGAGTCTCTAGCTTTCTTT.

V usage is TRBV4-1 and J usage is TRBJ2-5; D gene uncertain. The CDR3 is 14 residues long. Trimming took off 4 bases at V and 2 bases at J, with 11 bases between the two ends. Germline V gene data show CDR1 as MGHRA and CDR2 as YSYEKL. The DNA of the CDR3 is TGCGCCAGCAGCCTTCGACATCCTCAAGAGACCCAGTACTTC. This gives the protein CASSLRHPQETQYF.

This chain links TRBV4-3 with TRBJ2-1; possible D gene TRBD2, 6 bases. Trimming stripped 0 bases from V and 6 bases from J, with 15 bases between. This CDR3 region has 16 residues. Germline-derived CDR1 and CDR2 are LGHNA and YSLEER. The chain's CDR3 is CASSQERGSQSNEQFF. CDR3 bases: TGCGCCAGCAGCCAAGAGCGGGGTTCCCAATCCAATGAGCAGTTCTTC.

Here the CDR3 reads CASSGQGRNQPQHF. Here the CDR3 DNA reads TGTGCCAGCAGCGGACAGGGCCGCAATCAGCCCCAGCATTTT. The chain has TRBV6-6 and TRBJ1-5; the match to TRBD1 covers 8 bases. The junction had 3 bases not matched to a gene; V was cut back by 6 bases and J by 2 bases. The CDR3 is 14 amino acids. Germline CDR1 is MNHNY and CDR2 is SVGAGI (reference sequence).

This clone was seen a few times. V and J are TRBV5-1 and TRBJ2-1, with 9 bases fitting TRBD1. V lost 1 base to trimming and J lost 8 bases; unmatched junction nucleotides: 7. Germline V gives CDR1 SGHRS, CDR2 YFSETQ. The CDR3 sequence is 15 residues long. CDR3: CASSLLGQGSHEQFF. The DNA of the CDR3 is TGCGCCAGCAGCTTGTTGGGACAGGGATCCCATGAGCAGTTCTTC.

This clone was observed once. This chain connects TRBV5-4 to TRBJ2-7; 10 bases match TRBD1. V lost 6 bases and J lost 3; bases outside the gene matches: 12. This CDR3 is 16 amino acids long. CDR1 SGHNT and CDR2 YYREEE come from the germline V gene (reference sequence). CDR3 DNA sequence: TGTGCCAGCACCAGGACAGGGGGAGGCCTCAACTACGAGCAGTACTTC. As protein: CASTRTGGGLNYEQYF.

J is TRBJ2-7 and V is TRBV7-3; D possibly corresponds to TRBD1 (5 bases). Deletions cut 2 bases from V and 2 bases from J, with 10 bases between. The CDR3 totals 14 residues. Germline V gene sequence: CDR1 SGHTA, CDR2 FQGTGA. The CDR3 sequence: CASSLGWGPYEQYF. Here the CDR3 DNA reads TGTGCCAGCAGCTTAGGGTGGGGCCCCTACGAGCAGTACTTC.

This clone was counted a single time. The chain has TRBV10-2 and TRBJ1-1; tentatively, D is TRBD1 (6 bases). V lost 8 bases to trimming and J lost 5 bases, with 12 bases between them. The CDR3 runs to 12 residues. The V gene's germline CDR1 is WSHSY and CDR2 SAAADI. CDR3 protein: CASSGVRTEAFF. CDR3 DNA: TGCGCCAGCTCAGGGGTGAGAACTGAAGCTTTCTTT.

The chain uses TRBV4-1 and TRBJ1-5, with a weak D call TRBD1 (5 bases). Germline CDR1 is MGHRA and CDR2 is YSYEKL. The CDR3 is 16 residues long. With 0 bases removed from V and 9 bases from J, the gap between germline ends came to 18 bases. This CDR3 reads CASSQEAGRPPTPQHF. The CDR3 DNA follows: TGCGCCAGCAGCCAAGAGGCGGGACGGCCCCCAACGCCCCAGCATTTT.

This clone was seen just once. The V call is TRBV10-3, the J call TRBJ2-5, with a possible D match to TRBD1 (6 bases). Trimming stripped 4 bases from V and 4 bases from J, with 13 bases between. This CDR3 has 14 residues. Germline CDR1 is ENHRY and CDR2 is SYGVKD. The CDR3 DNA is TGTGCCATCAGTGTCCGGGACAATAGAGAGACCCAGTACTTC. It specifies CAISVRDNRETQYF.

The chain has TRBV7-9 and TRBJ1-4; 10 nucleotides align to TRBD1. V was clipped by 5 bases and J by 5 bases; unmatched bases: 5. This CDR3 comprises 15 residues. Germline lookup yields CDR1 SEHNR and CDR2 FQNEAQ (reference sequence). The CDR3 sequence: CASSRPGQGNEKLFF. The CDR3 nucleotides are TGTGCCAGCAGCCGTCCGGGACAGGGGAATGAAAAACTGTTTTTT.

This clone was seen more than once but under ten times. The V call is TRBV7-3, the J call TRBJ1-1; D perhaps matches TRBD1 (6 bases). The ends were cut back, 5 bases at V and 4 bases at J, with 17 bases in the middle. The germline CDR1 and CDR2 sequences are SGHTA and FQGTGA. The CDR3 loop spans 15 amino acids. In DNA, the CDR3 is TGTGCCAGCAGCCCCCGAGGGGGGGCGAGCACTGAAGCTTTCTTT. As protein: CASSPRGGASTEAFF.

The J gene is TRBJ1-2, the V gene TRBV25-1; D perhaps matches TRBD1 (6 bases). This CDR3 region has 13 residues. Trimming removed 1 base from V and 5 bases from J, with 8 bases in between. Germline V gene sequence: CDR1 MGHDK, CDR2 SYGVNS. The CDR3 loop reads CASSEWGQYGYTF. In nucleotides, the CDR3 is TGTGCCAGCAGTGAATGGGGACAATATGGCTACACCTTC.

This chain uses TRBV16 with TRBJ1-2, with D possibly matching TRBD1 (5 bases). In germline, CDR1 is KGHSY, CDR2 FQNENV. Trimming left V 2 bases short and J 5 bases short, with 21 bases between. This CDR3 contains 17 residues. The CDR3: CASSQRSGGGDLYGYTF. As DNA, the CDR3 is TGTGCCAGCAGCCAAAGATCCGGGGGTGGCGATCTGTATGGCTACACCTTC.